This TCR beta chain appears in the sequencing data of a study of cytomegalovirus exposure and HLA in healthy donors. Study background: HLA-typed donors were the source of 86 million or so unique TCRs held in an early data release.

Regarding this clone: Its antigen is still unknown.

V shed 4 bases and J shed 2 bases, with 10 bases lying between them. CDR1 and CDR2 from the germline V gene are SGHTA and FQGTGA. This CDR3 has 14 residues. The PCR made use of 60 Vbeta and 13 Jbeta primers. Assay used: immunoSEQ multiplex PCR; TCRdb lists only in-frame clones, some missing. The table shows roughly 120,000 clones, with roughly 83% occurring only once. Study results and limitations: For TCR beta chains, V- and J-gene trimming was later linked to a missense DCLRE1C variant. Among immune exposure information, only CMV serostatus was available.

The source of this sequence is a woman aged 18-30 years in good health and CMV-seropositive. Material: PBMCs. This chain uses TRBV7-3 with TRBJ2-3, with D perhaps TRBD2 (6 bases). The CDR3 nucleotides read TGTGCCAGCAGCTCCGGGGGTGACACAGATACGCAGTATTTT. Translated: CASSSGGDTDTQYF.